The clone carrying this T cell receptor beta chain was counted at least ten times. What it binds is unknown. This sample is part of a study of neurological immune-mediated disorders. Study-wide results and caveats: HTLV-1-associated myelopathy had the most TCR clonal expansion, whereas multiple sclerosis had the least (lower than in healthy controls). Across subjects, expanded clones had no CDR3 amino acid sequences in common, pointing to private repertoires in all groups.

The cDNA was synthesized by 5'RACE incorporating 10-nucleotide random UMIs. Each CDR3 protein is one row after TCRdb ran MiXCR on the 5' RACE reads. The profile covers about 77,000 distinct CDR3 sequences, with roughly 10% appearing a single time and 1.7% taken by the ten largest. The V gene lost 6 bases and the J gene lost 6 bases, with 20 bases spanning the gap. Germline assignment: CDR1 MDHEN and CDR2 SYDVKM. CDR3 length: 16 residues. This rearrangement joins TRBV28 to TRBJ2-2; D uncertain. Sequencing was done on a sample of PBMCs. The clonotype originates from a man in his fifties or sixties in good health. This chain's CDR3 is CASSPIVPSGSGELFF. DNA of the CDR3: TGTGCCAGCAGCCCTATCGTACCTAGTGGGTCCGGGGAGCTGTTTTTT.